Given below is one TCR beta chain in context. The data were obtained in a study of OX40 agonist ivuxolimab in advanced cancers. Measured with immunoSEQ multiplex PCR; TCRdb has only the in-frame clones, and not every one. Of some 80,000 clones listed, about 85% are singletons. The TCR was taken from an adult with an advanced solid tumor such as melanoma, head and neck, liver or kidney cancer. Sequenced here: CD4+ or CD8+ T cells sorted from blood, sampled in a trial of the OX40 agonist ivuxolimab.

CDR3 in DNA: TGTGCCAGCAGCTTAGCTCTGGGGGCAGTACGCGAGCAGTACTTC. Protein sequence: CASSLALGAVREQYF. The chain is built from TRBV7-2 and TRBJ2-7, with TRBD1 as a possible D gene (6 bases). V was clipped by 0 bases and J by 6 bases, with 15 bases between them. Germline V gene lookup returns CDR1 SGHTA and CDR2 FQGNSA. The CDR3 length is 15 residues.